One and the same sample provided the 16 T cell receptor beta chains below, sequenced in a study of T cells in women clearing cervical HPV infection. Assay used: immunoSEQ multiplex PCR; TCRdb lists only in-frame clones, some missing. The table for this sample gives about 24,000 clones. Sequenced: blood buffy coat. The source is a woman aged 18 to 75 with a cervical HPV16 infection that either progressed to CIN3+ or cleared (not recorded which).

As concerns this clone: The sequence runs out 3 residues before the end of the CDR3; the remainder is reconstructed from the germline J gene. V usage is TRBV10-3 and J usage is TRBJ2-2, with D maybe TRBD2 (5 bases). This CDR3 has 17 amino acids. The V gene's germline CDR1 is ENHRY and CDR2 SYGVKD. The ends were cut back, 3 bases at V and 0 bases at J, with 14 bases in the middle. The DNA read from the CDR3 is TGTGCCATCAGTGACCGGGGATTAGAGGCGAACACCGGGGAG. As protein: CAISDRGLEANTGE. The full CDR3 protein is CAISDRGLEANTGELFF.

As for this clone: The CDR3 is cut off 3 residues early in the read; its end comes from the germline J gene. This chain joins TRBV18 and TRBJ1-2; maybe TRBD1 (6 bases). Germline CDR1 and CDR2: KGHSH and LQKENI. The CDR3 is 17 residues long. Incomplete CDR3 DNA: TGTGCCAGCTCCTACCGGGCTCCGGGACAATCGGGAGATACC. Translated, it gives CASSYRAPGQSGDT. The CDR3 as a whole reads CASSYRAPGQSGDTYTF.

About this clone itself: The sequenced fragment ends 3 residues before the CDR3 boundary, so the rest is inferred from the germline J gene. This chain links TRBV20-1 with TRBJ2-4; 10 bases fit TRBD1. The germline V gene encodes CDR1 DFQATT and CDR2 SNEGSKA (reference sequence). Trimming at V came to 6 bases and at J to 7 bases, leaving 6 bases not matched to a gene. This CDR3 contains 13 residues. CDR3 protein: CSAQDRGHNIQYF. Incomplete CDR3 DNA: TGCAGTGCCCAAGACAGGGGGCATAACATT.

For this clone: The read halts 3 residues ahead of the CDR3 end, with the missing end drawn from the germline J gene. This chain uses TRBV27 with TRBJ2-1, with TRBD2 identical over 7 bases. Germline lookup yields CDR1 MNHEY and CDR2 SMNVEV (reference sequence). The CDR3 is made up of 14 amino acids. Unmatched junction bases numbered 5, after V lost 3 bases and J lost 6 bases. CDR3 bases read: TGTGCCAGCAGTTTGGGAGCGGGGCTCAATGAG. The encoded protein is CASSLGAGLNE. Given in full, the CDR3 is CASSLGAGLNEQFF.

A note on this clone: The junction does not match germline at one end; this may be a read error. With the read ending 3 residues before the CDR3 end, the germline J gene is used to fill in that end. The V gene is TRBV7-7, the J gene TRBJ2-1; D possibly corresponds to TRBD1 (6 bases). Looked up from germline, CDR1 is SSHAT and CDR2 is FNYEAQ (reference sequence). The CDR3 consists of 13 residues. The sequenced part of the CDR3 DNA is TGTGCTAGCAGCTTAGAACAGGGAAATGAG. Its translation is CASSLEQGNE. The whole CDR3 sequence reads CASSLEQGNEQFF.

Turning to this clone: The read is 3 residues too short to cover the CDR3 end, so that end is filled in from the germline J gene. The rearrangement joins TRBV20-1 to TRBJ2-3, with D maybe TRBD1 (6 bases). The CDR3 length is 15 residues. Germline CDR1 reads DFQATT; CDR2 reads SNEGSKA (reference sequence). This CDR3 is CSALTTGYSNQPQYF. CDR3 DNA, as far as it was read: TGCAGTGCTTTGACCACAGGGTATAGCAATCAGCCG.

Note on this clone: With the read ending 3 residues before the CDR3 end, the germline J gene is used to fill in that end. The chain has TRBV12-3 or TRBV12-4 and TRBJ2-4; weak D call: TRBD2 (5 bases). There are 14 residues in the CDR3. The CDR3 DNA, read in part, is TGTGCCAGCAGTTTTGGGCTAGCTGAAGAGACT. Protein sequence: CASSFGLAEET. The entire CDR3 protein reads CASSFGLAEETQYF.

CDR3 DNA (partial): TGTGCCAGTAGCCCACGACTAGCGGGGGCCCCCACAGATACG. This translates into CASSPRLAGAPTDT. The full CDR3 sequence reads CASSPRLAGAPTDTQYF. This chain links TRBV19 with TRBJ2-3, with 12 nucleotides matching TRBD2. The read ends 3 residues before the CDR3 terminus; that terminus is restored from the germline J gene. CDR1 is LNHDA, CDR2 SQIVND, per germline (reference sequence). The CDR3 extends over 17 amino acids. V trimming: 6 bases; J trimming: 2 bases; junction bases outside the gene matches: 9.

The DNA read from the CDR3 is TGTGCCAGTAAAAATATGGGGACAGGGTCCAACTATGGC. The encoded protein is CASKNMGTGSNYG. The entire CDR3 sequence reads CASKNMGTGSNYGYTF. The J gene is TRBJ1-2, the V gene TRBV19, with TRBD1 identical over 9 bases. The CDR3 is cut off 3 residues early in the read; its end comes from the germline J gene. Germline-derived CDR1 and CDR2 are LNHDA and SQIVND (reference sequence). The CDR3 sequence is 16 residues long. J gave up 2 bases and V 7 bases, and 11 bases lay outside the gene matches.

In regard to this clone: The read stops 3 residues short of the end of the CDR3; the missing end is completed from the germline J gene. V usage is TRBV5-6 and J usage is TRBJ2-5; 9 nucleotides agree with TRBD2. Germline-derived CDR1 and CDR2 are SGHDT and YYEEEE. The CDR3 totals 14 residues. Unmatched junction bases numbered 7, after V lost 6 bases and J lost 4 bases. The covered CDR3 bases are TGTGCCAGCACTTTAGCGGGAGTGGGAGAGACC. Its protein is CASTLAGVGET. The full CDR3 sequence reads CASTLAGVGETQYF. Full variable domain (missing parts from reference TRBV5-6 and TRBJ2-5): DAGVTQSPTHLIKTRGQQVTLRCSPKSGHDTVSWYQQALGQGPQFIFQYYEEEERQRGNFPDRFSGHQFPNYSSELNVNALLLGDSALYLCASTLAGVGETQYFGPGTRLLVL.

Concerning this clone: The CDR3 goes on 3 residues after the read ends, and that part is filled in from the germline J gene. The chain recombines TRBV7-8 with TRBJ1-2; D is possibly TRBD1 (6 bases). Trimming cost V 2 bases and J 3 bases, with 13 bases left between them. The CDR3 runs to 15 residues. The germline V gene has CDR1 SGHVS and CDR2 FQNEAQ. The CDR3 DNA, read in part, is TGTGCCAGCAGCTTAAGGGGGGGCGCGGACTATGGC. Amino acids: CASSLRGGADYG. The full CDR3 sequence reads CASSLRGGADYGYTF.

For this clone: The CDR3 extends 3 residues past the end of the read, so its final part is completed from the germline J gene. V usage is TRBV5-6 and J usage is TRBJ1-2; the match to TRBD1 covers 7 bases. V gave up 4 bases and J gave up 1 base; unmatched junction bases: 7. The CDR3 is made up of 15 amino acids. CDR1 SGHDT and CDR2 YYEEEE come from the germline V gene. CDR3 residues: CASSQDRNRNYGYTF. Partial CDR3 DNA: TGTGCCAGCAGCCAGGACAGGAATCGTAACTATGGC.

As to this clone: From the germline J gene comes the end of the CDR3, since the read stops 3 residues before it. The rearrangement uses TRBV28 and TRBJ2-2, with TRBD2 matching 9 bases. This CDR3 has 17 residues. Germline V CDR1 and CDR2: MDHEN, SYDVKM. Trimming cost V 2 bases and J 7 bases; bases outside gene matches: 11. The CDR3 here is CASSLAKSGRRGGELFF. CDR3 DNA, as far as it was read: TGTGCCAGCAGTTTAGCAAAGAGCGGGAGGAGGGGCGGGGAG.

As regards this clone: The read halts 3 residues ahead of the CDR3 end, with the missing end drawn from the germline J gene. The chain couples TRBV20-1 to TRBJ2-7; possible D gene TRBD1, 7 bases. The CDR3 is 14 residues long. Germline-derived CDR1 and CDR2 are DFQATT and SNEGSKA (reference sequence). Trimming removed 6 bases from V and 2 bases from J, with 17 bases in between. The DNA read from the CDR3 is TGCAGTGCAACGACGACAGGGAGGACCTACGAG. Residues: CSATTTGRTYE. In full, the CDR3 reads CSATTTGRTYEQYF.

Points on this clone: The CDR3 goes on 3 residues after the read ends, and that part is filled in from the germline J gene. The chain uses TRBV7-2 and TRBJ1-3; D gene ambiguous. CDR3 length: 11 amino acids. Germline values: CDR1 SGHTA, CDR2 FQGNSA. V lost 8 bases and J 0 bases, leaving 2 bases between the germline ends. The DNA read from the CDR3 is TGTGCCAGCCTCTCTGGAAACACC. Its protein is CASLSGNT. The full CDR3 reads CASLSGNTIYF. The whole variable domain, remainder taken from reference TRBV7-2 and TRBJ1-3, is GAGVSQSPSNKVTEKGKDVELRCDPISGHTALYWYRQSLGQGLEFLIYFQGNSAPDKSGLPSDRFSAERTGGSVSTLTIQRTQQEDSAVYLCASLSGNTIYFGEGSWLTVV.

As to this clone: From the germline J gene comes the end of the CDR3, since the read stops 3 residues before it. The rearrangement links TRBV5-1 to TRBJ2-2; 12 bases line up with TRBD2. The germline V gene has CDR1 SGHRS and CDR2 YFSETQ. V shed 0 bases, J shed 2 bases, and the junction held 5 bases outside the gene matches. The CDR3 sequence is 18 residues long. CDR3 DNA (partial): TGCGCCAGCAGCTTGGAACTAGCGGGGGGAGTAAACACCGGGGAG. Encoded protein: CASSLELAGGVNTGE. The entire CDR3 protein reads CASSLELAGGVNTGELFF.